These 9 T cell receptor beta chains came from one sample sequenced in a study of blood T cells in healthy people across ages. Sample-barcoded 5' priming and a J-beta primer mix drove a second PCR of 7 to 11 cycles. From the 5' RACE reads, TCRdb called clonotypes with MiXCR, one entry per CDR3 protein. The table lists approximately 1,700,000 distinct CDR3 sequences, about two fifths of them singletons. The sequenced sample consisted of blood. These TCRs come from a human donor in good health.

V is TRBV11-1 and J is TRBJ1-1; 8 bases map to TRBD1. The CDR3 spans 14 residues. V gave up 6 bases and J gave up 4 bases; unmatched junction bases: 7. Germline V lookup: CDR1 SGHAT, CDR2 FQDESV (reference sequence). CDR3 in DNA: TGTGCCAGCAGGCCTTCAGGGGGCGTCACTGAAGCTTTCTTT. This gives the protein CASRPSGGVTEAFF. The full variable domain, its missing parts supplied by reference TRBV11-1 and TRBJ1-1, is EAEVAQSPRYKITEKSQAVAFWCDPISGHATLYWYRQILGQGPELLVQFQDESVVDDSQLPKDRFSAERLKGVDSTLKIQPAELGDSAMYLCASRPSGGVTEAFFGQGTRLTVV.

The rearrangement links TRBV5-5 to TRBJ2-3; D is unresolved. Germline CDR1 SGHKS, CDR2 YYEKEE (reference sequence). Trimming removed 1 base at V and 0 bases at J, with 9 bases between. The CDR3 loop spans 15 amino acids. CDR3 nucleotide sequence: TGTGCCAGCAGCTTGATCAGCACTAGCACAGATACGCAGTATTTT. This codes for CASSLISTSTDTQYF.

The chain uses TRBV5-6 and TRBJ2-5; D unresolved. The DNA end lines up better with TRBJ2-1; the J call may be wrong. The germline V gene encodes CDR1 SGHDT and CDR2 YYEEEE. This CDR3 spans 12 amino acids. The CDR3 reads CASSPALGGQFF. In DNA form, the CDR3 reads TGTGCCAGCAGCCCGGCCTTAGGTGGGCAGTTCTTC.

This clonotype appeared once. The rearrangement uses TRBV9 and TRBJ2-4; a weak D match, TRBD1 (6 bases). The germline V gene encodes CDR1 SGDLS and CDR2 YYNGEE. The ends were cut back, 1 base at V and 13 bases at J, with 15 bases in the middle. This CDR3 spans 13 amino acids. The CDR3, as DNA: TGTGCCAGCAGCGTATCAGGGGAAGGGGAGCAGTACTTC. Protein: CASSVSGEGEQYF.

The gene calls are TRBV6-5 and TRBJ1-2, with D possibly matching TRBD1 (5 bases). The V end was cut by 3 bases, the J end by 2 bases, with 10 bases between. The CDR3 has 14 amino acids. The germline V gene has CDR1 MNHEY and CDR2 SVGAGI. The CDR3 loop is CASSYQGTNYGYTF. The CDR3 DNA is TGTGCCAGCAGTTATCAGGGAACCAACTATGGCTACACCTTC.

The chain is built from TRBV10-3 and TRBJ1-2, with TRBD1 matching 8 bases. The junction had 9 bases not matched to a gene; V was cut back by 4 bases and J by 5 bases. The CDR3 spans 15 residues. Germline values: CDR1 ENHRY, CDR2 SYGVKD. CDR3 loop: CAISAYTTGEYGYTF. The CDR3 coding sequence is TGTGCCATCAGTGCATATACGACAGGGGAATATGGCTACACCTTC.

This clonotype was counted only a few times. This sequence joins TRBV20-1 and TRBJ2-7; TRBD2 is a possible D gene (7 bases). V lost 6 bases and J 3 bases, leaving 21 bases between the germline ends. Germline CDR1 is DFQATT and CDR2 is SNEGSKA (reference sequence). CDR3 length: 15 residues. CDR3 sequence (DNA): TGCAGTGCCAAAAAACCACAGGGACTACTCTACGAGCAGTACTTC. It codes for CSAKKPQGLLYEQYF.

The V call is TRBV20-1, the J call TRBJ2-2; D gene unclear. V lost 2 bases and J lost 3, with 7 bases in between. This CDR3 contains 13 residues. The germline V gene encodes CDR1 DFQATT and CDR2 SNEGSKA (reference sequence). CDR3 sequence reads: CSARRAYTGELFF. As DNA, the CDR3 is TGCAGTGCTAGAAGGGCCTACACCGGGGAGCTGTTTTTT.

The V and J genes are TRBV9 and TRBJ2-1, with D tentatively TRBD1 (5 bases). V dropped 6 bases and J dropped 0 bases, with 31 bases sitting between them. The CDR3 consists of 21 residues. Germline lookup yields CDR1 SGDLS and CDR2 YYNGEE. The CDR3 nucleotides are TGTGCCAGCACCCCTCGGGTACAGGACCTAATCTCAACCTACTCCTACAATGAGCAGTTCTTC. This sequence encodes CASTPRVQDLISTYSYNEQFF.